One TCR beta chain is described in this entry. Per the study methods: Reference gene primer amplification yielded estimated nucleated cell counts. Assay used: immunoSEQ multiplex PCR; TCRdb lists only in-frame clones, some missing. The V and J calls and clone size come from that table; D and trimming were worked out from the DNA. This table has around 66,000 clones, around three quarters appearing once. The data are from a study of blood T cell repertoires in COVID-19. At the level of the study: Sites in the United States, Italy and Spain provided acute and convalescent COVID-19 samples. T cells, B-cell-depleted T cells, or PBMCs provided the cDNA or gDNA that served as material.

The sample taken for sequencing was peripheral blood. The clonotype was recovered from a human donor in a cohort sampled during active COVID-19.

CDR3 in amino acids: CALRQGANNEQFF. The DNA of the CDR3 is TGTGCCTTACGACAGGGGGCGAACAATGAGCAGTTCTTC. This chain links TRBV6-5 with TRBJ2-1; TRBD1 aligns across 10 bases. From germline, CDR1 is MNHEY and CDR2 SVGAGI. The CDR3 is made up of 13 amino acids. J lost 5 bases, V lost 11 bases, and 6 bases had no gene match.